The 30 T cell receptor beta chains below all came from one sample that was sequenced in a study of PD-1 blockade in mismatch repair-deficient tumors. Sequencing used immunoSEQ multiplex PCR; TCRdb keeps in-frame clones, though not all of them. The repertoire holds 30,000 to 40,000 clones, with around 80% as singletons. Sequenced here: PBMCs, sampled around 6 weeks after starting pembrolizumab. The receptors derive from an adult with mismatch repair-deficient cancer.

The gene calls are TRBV7-2 and TRBJ2-2; TRBD1 aligns across 9 bases. The germline V gene has CDR1 SGHTA and CDR2 FQGNSA. The CDR3 is 14 amino acids. V lost 8 bases to trimming and J lost 3 bases; unmatched junction nucleotides: 4. The CDR3 DNA is TGTGCCAGCGGACAGGGGACATACACCGGGGAGCTGTTTTTT. It codes for CASGQGTYTGELFF.

The chain has TRBV27 and TRBJ2-3; possibly TRBD1 for D (5 bases). In germline, CDR1 is MNHEY, CDR2 SMNVEV (reference sequence). The V and J ends lost 5 bases and 6 bases respectively, with 9 bases between them. The CDR3 is 12 amino acids. The DNA of the CDR3 is TGTGCCAGCAGTCAGACAGCGGATACGCAGTATTTT. Translating gives CASSQTADTQYF.

The chain uses TRBV11-1 and TRBJ2-3; 12 nucleotides align to TRBD2. V lost 3 bases, J lost 5 bases, and 9 bases stayed unmatched. Germline-derived CDR1 and CDR2 are SGHAT and FQDESV (reference sequence). This CDR3 comprises 17 residues. CDR3 DNA sequence: TGTGCCAGCAGCTTGTCACCCCCGGGACTAGCGGGAGATACGCAGTATTTT. Its translation is CASSLSPPGLAGDTQYF.

The V gene is TRBV5-4, the J gene TRBJ1-1; 11 bases are shared with TRBD1. In germline, CDR1 is SGHNT, CDR2 YYREEE (reference sequence). Trimming at V came to 0 bases and at J to 0 bases, leaving 4 bases not matched to a gene. The CDR3 loop spans 17 amino acids. The CDR3: CASSLGTGGRVNTEAFF. For the CDR3, the DNA is TGTGCCAGCAGCTTGGGGACAGGGGGCAGGGTGAACACTGAAGCTTTCTTT. Using reference TRBV5-4 and TRBJ1-1 for the parts outside the CDR3, the full variable domain is ETGVTQSPTHLIKTRGQQVTLRCSSQSGHNTVSWYQQALGQGPQFIFQYYREEENGRGNFPPRFSGLQFPNYSSELNVNALELDDSALYLCASSLGTGGRVNTEAFFGQGTRLTVV.

The V and J genes are TRBV7-2 and TRBJ2-1, with TRBD2 matching 14 bases. J was trimmed by 8 bases and V by 3 bases; bases with no gene match: 3. In germline, CDR1 is SGHTA, CDR2 FQGNSA. There are 15 residues in the CDR3. CDR3: CASSLAGLAGDEQFF. In DNA form, the CDR3 reads TGTGCCAGCAGCTTGGCGGGACTAGCGGGGGATGAGCAGTTCTTC.

The chain recombines TRBV10-1 with TRBJ2-2; 12 positions agree with TRBD2. The length of the CDR3 is 18 residues. V trimming: 2 bases; J trimming: 6 bases; junction bases outside the gene matches: 10. Germline CDR1 is WNHNN and CDR2 is SYGVQD (reference sequence). The CDR3 region has the DNA TGCGCCAGCAGTGAGACTCCGAGACTAGCGGGAGAATCCGGGGAGCTGTTTTTT. Protein sequence: CASSETPRLAGESGELFF.

The CDR3 coding sequence is TGTGCCAGCAGCCTATTCCCCGGGGCTAGCGGGAGTAGTGGGGCCAACGTCCTGACTTTC. Protein: CASSLFPGASGSSGANVLTF. The rearrangement links TRBV28 to TRBJ2-6; 10 positions match TRBD2. Germline V gene sequence: CDR1 MDHEN, CDR2 SYDVKM. The J segment lost 3 bases and the V segment lost 6 bases, leaving 17 bases of the junction unmatched. This CDR3 contains 20 residues.

This chain connects TRBV7-3 to TRBJ1-2, with no clear D. The V and J ends lost 5 bases and 4 bases respectively, with 11 bases between them. CDR1 is SGHTA and CDR2 is FQGTGA in the germline V gene. This CDR3 has 13 residues. CDR3 sequence reads: CASSEDRGYGYTF. The CDR3 bases are TGTGCCAGCAGCGAAGACCGCGGCTATGGCTACACCTTC.

This chain connects TRBV28 to TRBJ1-5, with 9 bases that match TRBD1. Germline V gives CDR1 MDHEN, CDR2 SYDVKM. CDR3 size: 14 residues. V trimming: 4 bases; J trimming: 5 bases; junction bases outside the gene matches: 3. The CDR3 region is CASSSTGGYQPQHF. The CDR3 nucleotides read TGTGCCAGCAGTTCGACAGGGGGTTATCAGCCCCAGCATTTT.

There are a few counts of this clone. One end of the junction does not line up with germline, which may come from a read error. The V call is TRBV5-8, the J call TRBJ2-4; no clear D gene. The germline V gene has CDR1 SGHTS and CDR2 YDEGEE. The CDR3 has 12 amino acids. CDR3 bases: TGTGCCAGCAGCTTGGGATTGGGCATTCTCAACTTC. It encodes CASSLGLGILNF.

J is TRBJ2-7 and V is TRBV5-1, with TRBD2 matching 12 bases. CDR1 SGHRS and CDR2 YFSETQ come from the germline V gene. Trimming took 5 bases from V and 2 from J; bases not matched to a gene: 8. The CDR3 loop spans 16 amino acids. CDR3 in DNA: TGCGCCAGCAGGCGGCTAGCGGGAGGGGAGACCTACGAGCAGTACTTC. It is translated as CASRRLAGGETYEQYF.

This clone was detected only once. An end of the junction does not agree with germline; a read error may underlie this. This chain connects TRBV6-5 to TRBJ2-3; a weak D match, TRBD2 (6 bases). The CDR3 spans 14 residues. From germline, CDR1 is MNHEY and CDR2 SVGAGI. This chain's CDR3 is CASSYGGFTDAQYF. The CDR3 coding sequence is TGTGCCAGCAGTTACGGGGGGTTCACAGATGCGCAGTATTTT.

The chain recombines TRBV5-4 with TRBJ2-2; the D is unclear. The V and J ends lost 3 bases and 6 bases respectively, with 9 bases between them. This CDR3 is built from 13 residues. Germline-derived CDR1 and CDR2 are SGHNT and YYREEE (reference sequence). The CDR3: CASSSELPGELFF. The CDR3 nucleotides are TGTGCCAGCAGCTCCGAACTTCCCGGGGAGCTGTTTTTT.

CDR3 bases: TGTGCCATCGTACAGGGGGCTTGGTTTGGCTACACCTTC. Residues: CAIVQGAWFGYTF. The V call is TRBV6-1, the J call TRBJ1-2; 9 bases are a match to TRBD1. The CDR3 covers 13 residues. The ends lost 10 bases at V and 7 bases at J; junction bases unmatched: 10. The germline V gene has CDR1 MNHNS and CDR2 SASEGT.

This sequence joins TRBV10-1 and TRBJ2-7, with 8 bases matching TRBD2. The J segment lost 0 bases and the V segment lost 6 bases, leaving 10 bases of the junction unmatched. The germline CDR1 and CDR2 sequences are WNHNN and SYGVQD (reference sequence). The CDR3 extends over 16 amino acids. The CDR3 spells CASRAGSGTSSYEQYF. For the CDR3, the DNA is TGCGCCAGCAGGGCGGGTAGCGGGACGAGCTCCTACGAGCAGTACTTC.

This chain uses TRBV30 with TRBJ1-2; D gene unclear. The CDR3 covers 14 residues. CDR1 and CDR2 (germline): GTSNPN, SVGIG (reference sequence). Trimming left V 0 bases short and J 1 base short, with 9 bases between. This CDR3 reads CAWSVFYGNYGYTF. CDR3 coding DNA: TGTGCCTGGAGTGTATTCTACGGTAACTATGGCTACACCTTC.

This sequence joins TRBV18 and TRBJ2-1, with 11 positions matching TRBD2. Germline CDR1 KGHSH, CDR2 LQKENI. The CDR3 has 20 amino acids. The junction had 18 bases not matched to a gene; V was cut back by 3 bases and J by 5 bases. CDR3 DNA sequence: TGTGCCAGCTCACCTCTGCAGACTAGCGGGATACGAAGGGGAAACAATGAGCAGTTCTTC. Translated, it gives CASSPLQTSGIRRGNNEQFF.

The rearrangement links TRBV18 to TRBJ1-1, with D maybe TRBD1 (5 bases). Trimming removed 0 bases from V and 3 bases from J, with 11 bases in between. The CDR3 is 15 amino acids. Germline CDR1 and CDR2: KGHSH and LQKENI. DNA for the CDR3: TGTGCCAGCTCACCACCGGGATCAGGGTACACTGAAGCTTTCTTT. Its protein is CASSPPGSGYTEAFF.

This sequence joins TRBV11-3 and TRBJ1-1; 8 bases line up with TRBD1. The CDR3 covers 17 residues. Losses at the gene ends were 1 base for V and 0 bases for J; bases not matched to a gene: 7. Germline V CDR1 and CDR2: SGHNT, YENEEA. The CDR3 sequence: CASSLAGGSFMNTEAFF. CDR3 DNA: TGTGCCAGCAGCTTAGCAGGGGGCTCCTTTATGAACACTGAAGCTTTCTTT.

This clone has a single count. The chain uses TRBV5-1 and TRBJ1-6, with TRBD1 as a possible D gene (6 bases). V was cut by 4 bases and J by 5 bases, with 10 bases left in between. Germline V gene sequence: CDR1 SGHRS, CDR2 YFSETQ. The CDR3 length is 14 residues. CDR3 coding DNA: TGCGCCAGCAGCGGGGACACCGATAATTCACCCCTCCACTTT. Translation: CASSGDTDNSPLHF.

The chain recombines TRBV5-1 with TRBJ2-7; a possible D gene is TRBD1 (5 bases). Trimming shortened V by 0 bases and J by 3 bases, and 10 bases separated the two germline ends. The CDR3 consists of 14 residues. Germline V gives CDR1 SGHRS, CDR2 YFSETQ. CDR3 in amino acids: CASSLEQAYYEQYF. Written as DNA, the CDR3 is TGCGCCAGCAGCTTGGAACAGGCCTACTACGAGCAGTACTTC.

The chain joins TRBV7-9 to TRBJ1-5; D gene unclear. The CDR3 length is 14 residues. Per germline, CDR1 SEHNR and CDR2 FQNEAQ (reference sequence). V lost 0 bases and J 5 bases, leaving 8 bases between the germline ends. The CDR3 nucleotides read TGTGCCAGCAGCTTAGCGAACGGGGATCAGCCCCAGCATTTT. This translates into CASSLANGDQPQHF.

The chain is built from TRBV7-9 and TRBJ1-4; 11 bases line up with TRBD1. Germline V gene sequence: CDR1 SEHNR, CDR2 FQNEAQ (reference sequence). The CDR3 extends over 14 amino acids. V shed 6 bases and J 7 bases; nucleotides not matched to a gene: 4. CDR3 sequence (DNA): TGTGCCAGCAGACGCGGGACAGGGGGTGAAAAACTGTTTTTT. Its protein product is CASRRGTGGEKLFF. Full variable domain (missing parts from reference TRBV7-9 and TRBJ1-4): DTGVSQNPRHKITKRGQNVTFRCDPISEHNRLYWYRQTLGQGPEFLTYFQNEAQLEKSRLLSDRFSAERPKGSFSTLEIQRTEQGDSAMYLCASRRGTGGEKLFFGSGTQLSVL.

This chain connects TRBV2 to TRBJ2-1, with a possible D match to TRBD1 (6 bases). The CDR3 spans 13 residues. Looked up from germline, CDR1 is SNHLY and CDR2 is FYNNEI. Trimming took 7 bases from V and 12 from J, leaving 19 bases between them. The CDR3 DNA is TGTGCCAGCATCCCAACCGGAGGACAGCCGCAGTTCTTC. Translating gives CASIPTGGQPQFF.

V and J are TRBV7-2 and TRBJ2-1, with D perhaps TRBD2 (6 bases). V was cut by 5 bases and J by 4 bases, with 18 bases left in between. Germline V gene lookup returns CDR1 SGHTA and CDR2 FQGNSA. This CDR3 has 16 residues. CDR3 sequence: CASSPFPRGKYNEQFF. CDR3 in DNA: TGTGCCAGCAGCCCTTTCCCCCGGGGGAAATACAATGAGCAGTTCTTC.

CDR3 sequence (DNA): TGTGCCAGCCAAGGAGGTGGCTACAATGAGCAGTTCTTC. The encoded protein is CASQGGGYNEQFF. The chain uses TRBV9 and TRBJ2-1, with D possibly TRBD2 on 5 matching bases. In germline, CDR1 is SGDLS, CDR2 YYNGEE. The CDR3 runs to 13 residues. The V gene lost 7 bases and the J gene lost 3 bases, with 11 bases spanning the gap.

The gene calls are TRBV5-6 and TRBJ2-2, with D possibly matching TRBD2 (6 bases). The CDR3 consists of 16 residues. Trimming cost V 0 bases and J 4 bases, with 13 bases left between them. Germline values: CDR1 SGHDT, CDR2 YYEEEE. CDR3 loop: CASSLVRGRGTGELFF. The CDR3 DNA reads TGTGCCAGCAGCTTGGTACGGGGGAGAGGCACCGGGGAGCTGTTTTTT. Filled out from reference TRBV5-6 and TRBJ2-2, the complete variable domain reads DAGVTQSPTHLIKTRGQQVTLRCSPKSGHDTVSWYQQALGQGPQFIFQYYEEEERQRGNFPDRFSGHQFPNYSSELNVNALLLGDSALYLCASSLVRGRGTGELFFGEGSRLTVL.

The chain has TRBV4-1 and TRBJ2-7, with TRBD2 matching 9 bases. The CDR3 consists of 17 residues. Germline V lookup: CDR1 MGHRA, CDR2 YSYEKL. After removal of 2 bases from V and 7 bases from J, the junction contained 15 bases not matched to a gene. The CDR3 reads CASSQQVGAGGPREQYF. The CDR3 DNA is TGCGCCAGCAGCCAACAGGTCGGGGCGGGAGGGCCTCGGGAGCAGTACTTC.

This chain uses TRBV28 with TRBJ2-5; 9 positions match TRBD1. This CDR3 region has 15 residues. Losses at the gene ends were 6 bases for V and 5 bases for J; bases not matched to a gene: 10. CDR1 and CDR2 from the germline V gene are MDHEN and SYDVKM. As DNA, the CDR3 is TGTGCCAGCAGCTTACAGGGGGCGCGAAGTGAGACCCAGTACTTC. Its translation: CASSLQGARSETQYF.

This clone has a single count. The J gene is TRBJ2-3, the V gene TRBV2; 10 nucleotides agree with TRBD2. V dropped 7 bases and J dropped 2; count of bases not matched to a gene: 9. CDR1 is SNHLY and CDR2 is FYNNEI in the germline V gene. The CDR3 is 16 amino acids. CDR3 DNA: TGTGCCAGCACCCGCGGGACTAGCGACTTCACAGATACGCAGTATTTT. Encoded protein: CASTRGTSDFTDTQYF.